In this sample, the clone carrying this TCR beta chain turned up once. What it recognizes is unknown. This specimen comes from a study of PD-1 blockade in classical Hodgkin lymphoma. The data were produced by immunoSEQ multiplex PCR, yet TCRdb's version contains in-frame clones alone and is incomplete. The table includes 35,000 to 40,000 clones, roughly 88% detected once. Each patient experienced a relapse that followed autologous stem cell transplantation, and brentuximab vedotin exposure varied. V dropped 3 bases and J dropped 4; count of bases not matched to a gene: 3. Germline values: CDR1 SEHNR, CDR2 FQNEAQ (reference sequence). The CDR3 is made up of 14 amino acids. Findings of the study overall: Exclusion was applied to patients who started nivolumab under 1 year after ASCT. Complete responders entered with baseline diversity on par with newly diagnosed patients, the results showed.

The clonotype comes from a human donor with classical Hodgkin lymphoma. The V and J genes are TRBV7-9 and TRBJ2-1, with 7 positions matching TRBD1. This specimen consisted of peripheral blood mononuclear cells (PBMCs), obtained before the second cycle of nivolumab. The CDR3, as DNA: TGTGCCAGCAGCTTTTTACAGGGGTACAATGAGCAGTTCTTC. This encodes CASSFLQGYNEQFF.